This T cell receptor beta chain was identified during a study of control samples from healthy donors and cancer patients. Profiled with immunoSEQ multiplex PCR; TCRdb holds only in-frame clones, not every one. The top ten hold about 9% of the sample, which has approximately 140,000 clones, more than 85% seen once. CDR3 length equals 17 residues. Germline V gene lookup returns CDR1 SGHVS and CDR2 FNYEAQ. J gave up 0 bases and V 4 bases, and 11 bases lay outside the gene matches. The sequencing sample was made of blood. This receptor was obtained from a woman under 40 in good health. The chain links TRBV7-6 to TRBJ1-1, with TRBD1 matching over 7 bases. CDR3 in amino acids: CASSSIWDSGVNTEAFF. The CDR3 coding sequence is TGTGCCAGCAGCTCAATATGGGACAGCGGGGTGAACACTGAAGCTTTCTTT.